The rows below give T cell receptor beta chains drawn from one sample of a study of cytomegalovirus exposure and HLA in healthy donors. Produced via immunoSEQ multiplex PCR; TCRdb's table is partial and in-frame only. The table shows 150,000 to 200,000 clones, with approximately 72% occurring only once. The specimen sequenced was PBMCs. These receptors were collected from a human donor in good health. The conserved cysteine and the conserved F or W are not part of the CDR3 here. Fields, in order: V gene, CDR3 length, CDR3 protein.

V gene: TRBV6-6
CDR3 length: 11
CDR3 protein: ASIGRGYGKQY

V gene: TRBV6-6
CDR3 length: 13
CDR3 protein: ASRRELAIYNEQF

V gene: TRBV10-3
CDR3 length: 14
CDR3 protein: AISEKSIASADTQY

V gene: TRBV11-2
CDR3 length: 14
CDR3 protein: ASSLDRWSSTDTQY

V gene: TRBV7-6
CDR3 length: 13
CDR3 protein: ASVSAGGSYNEQF

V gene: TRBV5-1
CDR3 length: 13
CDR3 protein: ASSFRGDPTDTQY

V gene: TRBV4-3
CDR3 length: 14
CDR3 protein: ASSQGQGPADYGYT

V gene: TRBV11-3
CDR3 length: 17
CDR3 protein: ASSLVVTDPSYGNQPQH

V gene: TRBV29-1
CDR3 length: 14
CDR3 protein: SVIRGLTTKNTEAF

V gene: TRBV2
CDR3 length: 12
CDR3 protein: ASGGGAGTDTQY

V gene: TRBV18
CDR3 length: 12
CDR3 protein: ASSPDSYNSPLH

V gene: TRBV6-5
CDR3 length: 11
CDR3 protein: ASSKQGRNGYT

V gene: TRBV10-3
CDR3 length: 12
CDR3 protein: AIKEGVSAYEQY

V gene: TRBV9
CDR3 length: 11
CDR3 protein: ASSVGRNTEAF

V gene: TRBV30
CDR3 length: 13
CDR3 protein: AWSSYDATNEKLF

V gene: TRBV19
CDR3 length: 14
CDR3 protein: ASSIDRGLMNTEAF

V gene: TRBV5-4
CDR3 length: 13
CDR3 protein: ASSRAGTGVHEQY

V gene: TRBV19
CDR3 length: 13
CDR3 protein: ASSIDRGSNQPQH

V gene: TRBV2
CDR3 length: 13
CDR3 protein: ASSEAGVLADTQY

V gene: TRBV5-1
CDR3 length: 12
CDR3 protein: ASSLGTSGDTQY

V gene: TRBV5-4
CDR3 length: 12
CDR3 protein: ASSVRDTRYEQY

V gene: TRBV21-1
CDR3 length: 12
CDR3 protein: ASSKRGQGYEQY

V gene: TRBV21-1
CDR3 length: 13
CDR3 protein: ASSKGTGNCYEQY

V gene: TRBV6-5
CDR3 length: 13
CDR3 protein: ASSYSPGALHEQY

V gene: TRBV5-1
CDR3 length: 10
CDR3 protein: ASSQNQETQY

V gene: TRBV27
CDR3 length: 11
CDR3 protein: ASSSRRNTEAF

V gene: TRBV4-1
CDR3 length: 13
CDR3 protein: ASSQGTGTDVGYT

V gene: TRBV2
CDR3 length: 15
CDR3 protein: ASSKLGTSGGADTQY

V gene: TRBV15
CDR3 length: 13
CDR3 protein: ATSRGVQGNSPLH

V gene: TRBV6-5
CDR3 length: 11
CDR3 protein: ASSVGDNQPQH

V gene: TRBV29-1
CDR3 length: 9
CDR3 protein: VGQHLYGYT

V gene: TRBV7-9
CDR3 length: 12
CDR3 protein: ASSASGGIYEQY

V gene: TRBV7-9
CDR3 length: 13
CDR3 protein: ASSPKGQGAYEQY

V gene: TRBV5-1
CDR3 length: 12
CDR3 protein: ASSYQGARTEAF

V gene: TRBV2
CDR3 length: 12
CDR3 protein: ASLRQGAQETQY

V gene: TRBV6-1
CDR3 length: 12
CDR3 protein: ASSEDRGGETQY

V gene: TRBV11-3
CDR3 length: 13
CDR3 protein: ASSYLSGGTYEQY

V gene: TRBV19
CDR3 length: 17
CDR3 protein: ASSIVYPRGPATNEKLF

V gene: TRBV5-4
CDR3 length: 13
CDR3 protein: ASSPGTSGGYEQY

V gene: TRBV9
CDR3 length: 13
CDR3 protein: ASSETSTGGYEQF

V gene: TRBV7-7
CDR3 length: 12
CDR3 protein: ASSPGMTATEAF

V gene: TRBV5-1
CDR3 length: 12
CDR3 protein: ASRAGSGSYEQY

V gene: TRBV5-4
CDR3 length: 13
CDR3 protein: ASSLGGQGAYIQY

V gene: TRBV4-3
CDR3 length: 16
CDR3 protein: ASSQVRGDRGSYNEQF

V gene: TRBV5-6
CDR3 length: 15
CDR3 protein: ASSRPGTGGAYNEQF

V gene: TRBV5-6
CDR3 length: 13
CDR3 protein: ASSLTGTGPYEQY